These 28 T cell receptor beta chains came from one sample sequenced in a study of OX40 agonist ivuxolimab in advanced cancers. The data were produced by immunoSEQ multiplex PCR, yet TCRdb's version contains in-frame clones alone and is incomplete. Of 20,000 to 25,000 clones detected, 84% appear once; the ten largest clones hold around 15%. The source was CD4+ or CD8+ T cells sorted from blood, collected in a trial of the OX40 agonist ivuxolimab. The source of these receptors is an adult with an advanced solid tumor such as melanoma, head and neck, liver or kidney cancer.

This clone appeared once. The rearrangement uses TRBV7-8 and TRBJ1-1; 8 bases map to TRBD1. Trimming took 2 bases from V and 4 from J; bases not matched to a gene: 3. Germline V gene sequence: CDR1 SGHVS, CDR2 FQNEAQ. The CDR3 extends over 14 amino acids. The chain's CDR3 is CASSLQGAGTEAFF. The CDR3, as DNA: TGTGCCAGCAGCTTACAGGGGGCAGGCACTGAAGCTTTCTTT. The full variable domain, its missing parts supplied by reference TRBV7-8 and TRBJ1-1, is GAGVSQSPRYKVAKRGQDVALRCDPISGHVSLFWYQQALGQGPEFLTYFQNEAQLDKSGLPSDRFFAERPEGSVSTLKIQRTQQEDSAVYLCASSLQGAGTEAFFGQGTRLTVV.

CDR3 bases: TGTGCCAGCAGCTCGGACACCGGGGAGCTGTTTTTT. It specifies CASSSDTGELFF. The chain carries TRBV7-2 and TRBJ2-2; no firm D call. The germline CDR1 and CDR2 sequences are SGHTA and FQGNSA. V was shortened by 4 bases and J by 3 bases, with 3 bases between the two germline ends. This CDR3 is 12 amino acids long.

V is TRBV9 and J is TRBJ1-2, with 7 bases fitting TRBD1. Germline loops: CDR1 SGDLS, CDR2 YYNGEE. J gave up 4 bases and V 0 bases, and 6 bases lay outside the gene matches. The CDR3 runs to 15 residues. CDR3: CASSVDAGGGYGYTF. In nucleotides, the CDR3 is TGTGCCAGCAGCGTAGATGCAGGGGGGGGCTATGGCTACACCTTC.

The chain is built from TRBV19 and TRBJ2-1; D is uncertain. CDR3 size: 13 residues. The germline V gene has CDR1 LNHDA and CDR2 SQIVND (reference sequence). Trimming removed 10 bases at V and 0 bases at J, with 10 bases between. The DNA for the CDR3 is TGTGCCACCGAGAAGAGCTCCTACAATGAGCAGTTCTTC. Amino acids: CATEKSSYNEQFF.

This rearrangement joins TRBV30 to TRBJ2-1; 7 positions agree with TRBD2. The CDR3 is 14 amino acids. The germline CDR1 and CDR2 sequences are GTSNPN and SVGIG (reference sequence). J was trimmed by 6 bases and V by 4 bases; bases with no gene match: 9. Written as DNA, the CDR3 is TGTGCCTGGACTGCCGGGCTAGCGGTCAATGAGCAGTTCTTC. It yields the protein CAWTAGLAVNEQFF.

This clone appeared a few times. V is TRBV5-1 and J is TRBJ1-5; weak D call: TRBD1 (5 bases). The V end lost 4 bases, the J end lost 0 bases, and 20 bases lay between the germline ends. Germline lookup yields CDR1 SGHRS and CDR2 YFSETQ. CDR3 length: 18 amino acids. The CDR3 is CASSLGTDPVGSNQPQHF. As DNA, the CDR3 is TGCGCCAGCAGCCTAGGGACCGACCCGGTCGGTAGCAATCAGCCCCAGCATTTT.

The chain couples TRBV19 to TRBJ1-5; 8 nucleotides line up with TRBD1. In germline, CDR1 is LNHDA, CDR2 SQIVND (reference sequence). V trimming: 5 bases; J trimming: 2 bases; junction bases outside the gene matches: 5. CDR3 length equals 15 residues. In DNA, the CDR3 is TGTGCCAGTAGTCCCGGGGACAGGCGCAATCAGCCCCAGCATTTT. Translated, it gives CASSPGDRRNQPQHF. The full variable domain, rest sourced from reference TRBV19 and TRBJ1-5, is DGGITQSPKYLFRKEGQNVTLSCEQNLNHDAMYWYRQDPGQGLRLIYYSQIVNDFQKGDIAEGYSVSREKKESFPLTVTSAQKNPTAFYLCASSPGDRRNQPQHFGDGTRLSIL.

This sequence joins TRBV7-2 and TRBJ2-7; D is uncertain. This CDR3 is 13 amino acids long. CDR1 and CDR2 (germline): SGHTA, FQGNSA. With 4 bases removed from V and 0 bases from J, the gap between germline ends came to 7 bases. This CDR3 is CASSSDVSYEQYF. DNA for the CDR3: TGTGCCAGCAGCTCGGACGTCTCCTACGAGCAGTACTTC.

The chain is built from TRBV5-1 and TRBJ1-1, with D uncertain. This CDR3 is 15 amino acids long. Germline lookup yields CDR1 SGHRS and CDR2 YFSETQ. The V end was cut by 0 bases, the J end by 2 bases, with 11 bases between. CDR3 DNA sequence: TGCGCCAGCAGCTTGGACAGACCTATAAACACTGAAGCTTTCTTT. Translation gives CASSLDRPINTEAFF.

The CDR3 is CARSTEAGVRETQYF. In DNA form, the CDR3 reads TGTGCCAGAAGCACAGAAGCGGGAGTAAGGGAGACCCAGTACTTC. The chain has TRBV5-3 and TRBJ2-5; 8 nucleotides line up with TRBD2. TRBV5-3 is designated an ORF whose function remains uncertain. The CDR3 runs to 15 residues. The J segment lost 5 bases and the V segment lost 4 bases, leaving 10 bases of the junction unmatched.

This chain uses TRBV15 with TRBJ2-7; maybe TRBD2 (6 bases). Germline values: CDR1 LNHNV, CDR2 YYDKDF (reference sequence). V lost 1 base, J lost 5 bases, and 12 bases lay in between. This CDR3 contains 14 residues. Here the CDR3 DNA reads TGTGCCACCAGCAGAGTGGGGGGTAGCGACGAGCAGTACTTC. Amino acids: CATSRVGGSDEQYF.

This clone was recorded only once. This chain links TRBV7-6 with TRBJ1-6, with no clear D. CDR3 size: 12 residues. The germline V and J ends were trimmed by 4 bases and 7 bases, with 5 bases remaining between them. Germline V gene sequence: CDR1 SGHVS, CDR2 FNYEAQ. The CDR3 is CASSYLNSPLHF. The CDR3 coding sequence is TGTGCCAGCAGCTACCTGAATTCACCCCTCCACTTT.

This chain links TRBV6-1 with TRBJ2-7; the D call may be TRBD1 or TRBD2 (5 bases each). This CDR3 has 13 residues. V was trimmed by 4 bases and J by 6 bases, leaving 13 bases between them. Germline V gene sequence: CDR1 MNHNS, CDR2 SASEGT. CDR3 nucleotides: TGTGCCAGCAGTGTGCTGGGGGTTGGCGAGCAGTACTTC. Translated, it gives CASSVLGVGEQYF.

The V call is TRBV29-1, the J call TRBJ2-5; D not certain. Germline V gene data show CDR1 as SQVTM and CDR2 as ANQGSEA. The CDR3 loop spans 10 amino acids. The germline V and J ends were trimmed by 6 bases and 5 bases, with 7 bases remaining between them. The CDR3 nucleotides are TGCAGCGTCCTTATTGAGACCCAGTACTTC. This translates into CSVLIETQYF. Full variable domain (outside the CDR3, taken from reference TRBV29-1 and TRBJ2-5): SAVISQKPSRDICQRGTSLTIQCQVDSQVTMMFWYRQQPGQSLTLIATANQGSEATYESGFVIDKFPISRPNLTFSTLTVSNMSPEDSSIYLCSVLIETQYFGPGTRLLVL.

This chain joins TRBV6-6 and TRBJ2-4; D not resolved. Germline V gene data show CDR1 as MNHNY and CDR2 as SVGAGI (reference sequence). V was shortened by 8 bases and J by 0 bases, with 8 bases between the two germline ends. The CDR3 loop spans 13 amino acids. CDR3 residues: CASLDLAKNIQYF. CDR3 nucleotide sequence: TGTGCCAGCCTCGATCTAGCCAAAAACATTCAGTACTTC.

The chain links TRBV10-3 to TRBJ1-1; D is unclear. This CDR3 contains 14 residues. Trimming shortened V by 4 bases and J by 0 bases, and 9 bases separated the two germline ends. From germline, CDR1 is ENHRY and CDR2 SYGVKD. The CDR3 coding sequence is TGTGCCATCAGTGTGTCGGGGATGAACACTGAAGCTTTCTTT. Translating it yields CAISVSGMNTEAFF.

The genes are TRBV18 and TRBJ1-2, with 10 bases lining up with TRBD1. V shed 3 bases, J shed 6 bases, and the junction held 10 bases outside the gene matches. CDR3 length: 16 amino acids. Per the germline V gene, CDR1 is KGHSH and CDR2 is LQKENI. The DNA of the CDR3 is TGTGCCAGCTCACCGCCCGGGACAGGGGTATACGATGGCTACACCTTC. Its translation: CASSPPGTGVYDGYTF. The full variable domain, with the rest looked up from reference TRBV18 and TRBJ1-2, is NAGVMQNPRHLVRRRGQEARLRCSPMKGHSHVYWYRQLPEEGLKFMVYLQKENIIDESGMPKERFSAEFPKEGPSILRIQQVVRGDSAAYFCASSPPGTGVYDGYTFGSGTRLTVV.

This clone was recorded only once. V and J are TRBV27 and TRBJ1-1, with 11 nucleotides matching TRBD1. The V and J ends lost 5 bases and 0 bases, in that order; junction bases with no gene match: 5. The CDR3 runs to 16 residues. Germline V gene data show CDR1 as MNHEY and CDR2 as SMNVEV (reference sequence). The CDR3 bases are TGTGCCAGCAGTAAATGGACAGGGGGCGTGAACACTGAAGCTTTCTTT. It encodes CASSKWTGGVNTEAFF.

The chain couples TRBV9 to TRBJ2-5; no clear D. Trimming cost V 3 bases and J 2 bases, with 11 bases left between them. Germline CDR1 is SGDLS and CDR2 is YYNGEE. The CDR3 contains 14 residues. The CDR3 DNA sequence: TGTGCCAGCAGCGCCCAGGTGGGGCAAGAGACCCAGTACTTC. Protein sequence: CASSAQVGQETQYF.

This chain connects TRBV6-1 to TRBJ2-1; 7 nucleotides align to TRBD1. The germline V gene has CDR1 MNHNS and CDR2 SASEGT. The CDR3 length is 12 residues. The V and J ends lost 8 bases and 8 bases, in that order; junction bases with no gene match: 6. CDR3 nucleotides: TGTGCCAGCTTTTTAGGGGGCGATGAGCAGTTCTTC. Amino acid sequence: CASFLGGDEQFF.

The chain carries TRBV6-1 and TRBJ2-2; D tentatively reads TRBD1 or TRBD2 (5 bases each). CDR1 and CDR2 (germline): MNHNS, SASEGT. Deletions cut 1 base from V and 6 bases from J, with 12 bases between. This CDR3 contains 15 residues. CDR3 in amino acids: CASSEVAGSAGELFF. The CDR3 DNA reads as TGTGCCAGCAGTGAAGTAGCAGGGAGCGCCGGGGAGCTGTTTTTT.

The chain uses TRBV6-5 and TRBJ1-2; D is uncertain. The germline CDR1 and CDR2 sequences are MNHEY and SVGAGI. The CDR3 has 14 residues. V lost 5 bases and J lost 0, with 10 bases in between. CDR3 sequence reads: CASSPKGSNYGYTF. The DNA of the CDR3 is TGTGCCAGCAGTCCGAAGGGATCTAACTATGGCTACACCTTC.

The CDR3 here is CASTSRGLWNEQYF. The CDR3 DNA is TGTGCCAGCACCTCCCGGGGGCTTTGGAACGAGCAGTACTTC. This chain links TRBV5-4 with TRBJ2-7; D may correspond to TRBD1 or TRBD2 (6 bases each). The V end was cut by 6 bases, the J end by 5 bases, with 18 bases between. Germline loops: CDR1 SGHNT, CDR2 YYREEE (reference sequence). CDR3 length: 14 amino acids.

This sequence joins TRBV7-3 and TRBJ2-1, with a possible D match to TRBD2 (6 bases). Germline V gene data show CDR1 as SGHTA and CDR2 as FQGTGA. The CDR3 totals 14 residues. V dropped 1 base and J dropped 6 bases, with 10 bases sitting between them. The CDR3 coding sequence is TGTGCCAGCAGCTTAATGGGACTGCCCAATGAGCAGTTCTTC. It translates to CASSLMGLPNEQFF.

This rearrangement joins TRBV30 to TRBJ1-4, with a possible D match to TRBD1 (5 bases). The germline V gene encodes CDR1 GTSNPN and CDR2 SVGIG (reference sequence). V was trimmed by 5 bases and J by 4 bases, leaving 17 bases between them. The CDR3 has 15 residues. DNA for the CDR3: TGTGCCTGGGCCCCCGGGGCTACAGGTAATGAAAAACTGTTTTTT. It codes for CAWAPGATGNEKLFF. Looking up the rest from reference TRBV30 and TRBJ1-4 gives the full variable domain: SQTIHQWPATLVQPVGSPLSLECTVEGTSNPNLYWYRQAAGRGLQLLFYSVGIGQISSEVPQNLSASRPQDRQFILSSKKLLLSDSGFYLCAWAPGATGNEKLFFGSGTQLSVL.

The CDR3 coding sequence is TGCGCCAGCTCCGGGACTAGCGTCACCGGGGAGCTGTTTTTT. This encodes CASSGTSVTGELFF. The chain is built from TRBV5-1 and TRBJ2-2; TRBD2 matches 10 bases. V trimming: 7 bases; J trimming: 4 bases; junction bases outside the gene matches: 4. CDR1 and CDR2 from the germline V gene are SGHRS and YFSETQ. This CDR3 has 14 amino acids.

The chain couples TRBV10-2 to TRBJ2-2; D is possibly TRBD2 (5 bases). Germline assignment: CDR1 WSHSY and CDR2 SAAADI. CDR3 size: 14 residues. Between the trimmed V and J ends, which lost 4 bases and 1 base, there was a span of 7 bases. CDR3 coding DNA: TGCGCCAGCAGTGTTCGGGGGAACACCGGGGAGCTGTTTTTT. Its translation is CASSVRGNTGELFF.

This chain joins TRBV5-4 and TRBJ2-7, with TRBD1 matching over 7 bases. The length of the CDR3 is 17 residues. Germline CDR1 and CDR2: SGHNT and YYREEE (reference sequence). With V trimmed by 3 bases and J by 4 bases, 16 bases remained unmatched. The CDR3 DNA follows: TGTGCCAGCAGCTCGGGATCACTTGGCAGGGGGAATTACGAGCAGTACTTC. This translates into CASSSGSLGRGNYEQYF. Using reference TRBV5-4 and TRBJ2-7 for the parts outside the CDR3, the full variable domain is ETGVTQSPTHLIKTRGQQVTLRCSSQSGHNTVSWYQQALGQGPQFIFQYYREEENGRGNFPPRFSGLQFPNYSSELNVNALELDDSALYLCASSSGSLGRGNYEQYFGPGTRLTVT.